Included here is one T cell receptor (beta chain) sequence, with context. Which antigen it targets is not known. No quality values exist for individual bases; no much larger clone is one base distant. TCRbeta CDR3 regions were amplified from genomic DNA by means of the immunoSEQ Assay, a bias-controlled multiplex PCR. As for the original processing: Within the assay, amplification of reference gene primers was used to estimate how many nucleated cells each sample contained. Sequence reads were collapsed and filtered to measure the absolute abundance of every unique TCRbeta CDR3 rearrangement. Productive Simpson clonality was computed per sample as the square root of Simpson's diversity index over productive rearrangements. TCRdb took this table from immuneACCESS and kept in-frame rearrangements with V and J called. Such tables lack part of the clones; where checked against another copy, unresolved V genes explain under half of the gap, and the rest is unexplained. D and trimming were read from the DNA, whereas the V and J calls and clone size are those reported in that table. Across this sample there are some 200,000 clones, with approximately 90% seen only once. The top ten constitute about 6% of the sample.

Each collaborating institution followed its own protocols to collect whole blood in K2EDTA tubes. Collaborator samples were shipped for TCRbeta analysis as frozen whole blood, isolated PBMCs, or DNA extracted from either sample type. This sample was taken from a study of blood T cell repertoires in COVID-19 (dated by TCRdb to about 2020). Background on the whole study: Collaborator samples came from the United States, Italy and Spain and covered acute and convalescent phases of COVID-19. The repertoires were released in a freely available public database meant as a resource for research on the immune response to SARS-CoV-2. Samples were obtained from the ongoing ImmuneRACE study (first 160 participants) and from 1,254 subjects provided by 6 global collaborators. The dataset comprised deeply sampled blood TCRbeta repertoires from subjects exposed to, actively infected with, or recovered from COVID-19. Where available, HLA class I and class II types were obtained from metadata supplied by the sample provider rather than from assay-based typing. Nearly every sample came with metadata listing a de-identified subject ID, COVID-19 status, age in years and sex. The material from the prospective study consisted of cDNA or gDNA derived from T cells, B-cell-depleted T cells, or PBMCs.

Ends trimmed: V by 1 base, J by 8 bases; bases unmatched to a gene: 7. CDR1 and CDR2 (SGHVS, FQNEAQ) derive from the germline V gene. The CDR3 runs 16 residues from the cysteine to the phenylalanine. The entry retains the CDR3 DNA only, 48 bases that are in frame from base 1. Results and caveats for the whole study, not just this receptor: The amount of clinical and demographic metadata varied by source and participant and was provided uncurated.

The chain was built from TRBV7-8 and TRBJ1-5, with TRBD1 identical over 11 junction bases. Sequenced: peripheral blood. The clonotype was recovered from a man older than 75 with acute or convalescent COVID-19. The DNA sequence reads TGTGCCAGCAGCTTAGGACCCGGACAGGGGGCCAAGCCCCAGCATTTT. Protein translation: CASSLGPGQGAKPQHF.